This TCR beta chain was retrieved from a study of beta chain features in type 1 diabetes. Germline V CDR1 and CDR2: SGHTA, FQGNSA. V lost 6 bases and J 5 bases, leaving 13 bases between the germline ends. CDR3 length: 13 amino acids. Study conclusions and caveats: In type 1 diabetes patients, VDJ junctions had fewer insertions; deletions at these junctions were more frequent. When Type 1 diabetes patients were examined, their TCRB CDR3s proved moderately but significantly shorter in all four CD4+ subsets.

About this clone: Its antigen is not identified.

CD45RO/CCR7/CD25/CD127/CD95/CD27 sorting isolated CD4+ naive, central memory, regulatory and stem cell-like memory cells. Reverse transcribing all isolated RNA meant expressed TCRB transcripts were sequenced. Here immunoSEQ multiplex PCR was the method, and the copy in TCRdb shows in-frame clones only, minus some. Counted here are some 350,000 clones, 9.6% occurring once; the ten biggest clones make up about 0.64%. The clonotype comes from a man aged 25-40 years with type 1 diabetes. The rearrangement joins TRBV7-2 to TRBJ2-5; tentatively, D is TRBD2 (5 bases). Material for sequencing was central memory CD4+ T cells from blood. As DNA, the CDR3 is TGTGCCAGCAGTGGACTGCTAATCGAGACCCAGTACTTC. Its protein product is CASSGLLIETQYF.